This TCR beta chain derives from a study of PD-L1 blockade in urothelial cancer. The wider study: In the mid-2010s, patients got going on atezolizumab, taking 1,200 mg intravenously every 3 weeks.

V dropped 4 bases and J dropped 0 bases, with 11 bases sitting between them. The germline V gene has CDR1 SGHTS and CDR2 YDEGEE. CDR3 length: 15 amino acids. Sequencing used immunoSEQ multiplex PCR; TCRdb keeps in-frame clones, though not all of them. The profile shows approximately 120,000 clones, about 84% of them singletons. Time point here: peripheral blood 6 weeks after treatment start. Patients presented with locally advanced or metastatic urothelial carcinoma. The clonotype comes from a man aged 45-65 years with urothelial cancer. The chain is built from TRBV5-8 and TRBJ1-3; D not certain. The sample consisted of PBMCs, taken around atezolizumab (anti-PD-L1) treatment. Here the CDR3 reads CASSTFPSSGNTIYF. CDR3 coding DNA: TGTGCCAGCAGCACTTTCCCCTCCTCTGGAAACACCATATATTTT. Together with reference TRBV5-8 and TRBJ1-3, the CDR3 gives the full variable domain: EAGVTQSPTHLIKTRGQQATLRCSPISGHTSVYWYQQALGLGLQFLLWYDEGEERNRGNFPPRFSGRQFPNYSSELNVNALELEDSALYLCASSTFPSSGNTIYFGEGSWLTVV.